This TCR beta chain was identified during a study of regulatory T cells in long-lasting Graves disease. Time point meaning: newly diagnosed GD, antithyroid drugs for less than 3 months. From PBMCs, RNA was extracted and then used to make the TCR library. Details on this clonotype: A read error may explain this, as a much larger clone is one base away.

This CDR3 contains 15 residues. Germline lookup yields CDR1 SGHAT and CDR2 FQNNGV. CDR3-region Arm-PCR and iRepertoire HTBI primers produced the TCR beta libraries. TCRdb recomputed calls from the multiplex PCR reads with MiXCR, one row per CDR3 protein. The sample yields hundreds of thousands of distinct CDR3 sequences, over 15% seen once. This sample also appeared in a second study, on T cells in Graves' hyperthyroidism and ophthalmopathy.

This clonotype was sampled from a man aged 35 to 55 with Graves disease. Material: peripheral blood mononuclear cells (PBMCs), obtained at new diagnosis, from a patient treated with antithyroid drugs. The chain employs TRBV11-2 and TRBJ2-3, with D maybe TRBD2 (6 bases). In nucleotides, the CDR3 is TGTGCCTGCAGCTTCGGGGGTGTAAGCACAGATACGCAGTATTTT. Protein sequence: CACSFGGVSTDTQYF.